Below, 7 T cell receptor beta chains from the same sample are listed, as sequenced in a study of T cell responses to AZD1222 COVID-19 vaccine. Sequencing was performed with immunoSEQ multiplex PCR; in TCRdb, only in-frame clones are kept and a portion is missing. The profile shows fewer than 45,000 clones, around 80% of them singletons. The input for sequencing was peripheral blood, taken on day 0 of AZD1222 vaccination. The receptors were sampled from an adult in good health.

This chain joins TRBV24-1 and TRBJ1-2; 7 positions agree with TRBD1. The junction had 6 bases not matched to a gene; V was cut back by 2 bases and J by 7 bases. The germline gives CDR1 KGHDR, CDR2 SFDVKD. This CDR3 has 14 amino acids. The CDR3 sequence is CATSDWARGGGYTF. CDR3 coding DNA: TGTGCCACCAGTGATTGGGCCAGGGGGGGTGGCTACACCTTC.

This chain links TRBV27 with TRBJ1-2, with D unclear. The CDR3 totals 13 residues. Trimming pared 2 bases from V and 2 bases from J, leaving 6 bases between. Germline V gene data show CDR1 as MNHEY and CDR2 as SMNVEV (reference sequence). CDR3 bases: TGTGCCAGCAGTTTAGCGGAGAACTATGGCTACACCTTC. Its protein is CASSLAENYGYTF.

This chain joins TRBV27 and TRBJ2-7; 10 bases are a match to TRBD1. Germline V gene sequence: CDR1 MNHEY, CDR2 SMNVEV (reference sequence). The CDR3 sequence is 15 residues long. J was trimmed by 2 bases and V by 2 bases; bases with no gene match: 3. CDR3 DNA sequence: TGTGCCAGCAGTTTACGGACAGGGGGTACCTACGAGCAGTACTTC. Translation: CASSLRTGGTYEQYF.

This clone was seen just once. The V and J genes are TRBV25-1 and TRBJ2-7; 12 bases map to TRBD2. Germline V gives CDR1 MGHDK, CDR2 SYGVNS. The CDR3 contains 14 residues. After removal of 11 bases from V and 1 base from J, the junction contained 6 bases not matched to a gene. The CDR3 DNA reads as TGTGCCGGACTAGCGGGACGCGGGTCCTACGAGCAGTACTTC. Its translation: CAGLAGRGSYEQYF.

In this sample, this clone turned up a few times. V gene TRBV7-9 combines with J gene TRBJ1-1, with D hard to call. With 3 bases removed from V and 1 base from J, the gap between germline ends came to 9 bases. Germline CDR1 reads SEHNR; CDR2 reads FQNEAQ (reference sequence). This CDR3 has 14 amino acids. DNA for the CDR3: TGTGCCAGCAGCTTTCAAGGGAGGAACACTGAAGCTTTCTTT. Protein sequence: CASSFQGRNTEAFF.

CDR3 bases: TGTGCCGGGGTCCAGCAGGGTGACTATGGCTACACCTTC. Translation: CAGVQQGDYGYTF. V is TRBV5-4 and J is TRBJ1-2; weak D call: TRBD1 (5 bases). The CDR3 has 13 amino acids. Germline CDR1 is SGHNT and CDR2 is YYREEE (reference sequence). Trimming removed 10 bases from V and 3 bases from J, with 16 bases in between.

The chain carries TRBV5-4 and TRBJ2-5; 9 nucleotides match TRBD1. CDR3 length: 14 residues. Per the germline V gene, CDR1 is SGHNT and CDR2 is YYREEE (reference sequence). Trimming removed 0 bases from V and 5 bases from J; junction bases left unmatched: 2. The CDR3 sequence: CASSLDRGRETQYF. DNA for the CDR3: TGTGCCAGCAGCTTGGACAGGGGGCGGGAGACCCAGTACTTC. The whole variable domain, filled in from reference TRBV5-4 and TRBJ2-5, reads ETGVTQSPTHLIKTRGQQVTLRCSSQSGHNTVSWYQQALGQGPQFIFQYYREEENGRGNFPPRFSGLQFPNYSSELNVNALELDDSALYLCASSLDRGRETQYFGPGTRLLVL.